This T cell receptor (beta chain) was profiled in a study of beta chain features in type 1 diabetes. Isolated RNA was reverse transcribed in full, so expressed TCRB transcripts were sequenced. Using immunoSEQ multiplex PCR, the repertoire was profiled, and TCRdb retains in-frame clones only, with some absent. The table shows about half a million clones, with around 10% occurring only once. The germline CDR1 and CDR2 sequences are MNHNY and SVGAGI (reference sequence). Between the trimmed V and J ends, which lost 5 bases and 1 base, there was a span of 14 bases. This CDR3 has 15 residues. The clonotype comes from a woman aged 18-29 years in good health. The specimen sequenced was naive CD4+ T cells from blood. The chain has TRBV6-6 and TRBJ1-1; the D gene is possibly TRBD1 (5 bases). The CDR3 loop reads CASSPQRGGNTEAFF. The CDR3 DNA reads as TGTGCCAGCAGTCCTCAGAGGGGAGGGAACACTGAAGCTTTCTTT.